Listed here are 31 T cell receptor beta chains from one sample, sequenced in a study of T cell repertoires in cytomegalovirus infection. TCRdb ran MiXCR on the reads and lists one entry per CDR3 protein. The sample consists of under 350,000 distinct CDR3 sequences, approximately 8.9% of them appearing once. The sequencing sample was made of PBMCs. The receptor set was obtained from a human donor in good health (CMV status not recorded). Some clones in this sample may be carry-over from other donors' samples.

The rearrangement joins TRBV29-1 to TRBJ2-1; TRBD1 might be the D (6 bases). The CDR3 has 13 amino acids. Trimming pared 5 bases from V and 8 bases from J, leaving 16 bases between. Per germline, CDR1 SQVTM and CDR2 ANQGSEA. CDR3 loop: CSVRSGSGDEQFF. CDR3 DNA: TGCAGCGTTCGGTCAGGGTCAGGGGATGAGCAGTTCTTC.

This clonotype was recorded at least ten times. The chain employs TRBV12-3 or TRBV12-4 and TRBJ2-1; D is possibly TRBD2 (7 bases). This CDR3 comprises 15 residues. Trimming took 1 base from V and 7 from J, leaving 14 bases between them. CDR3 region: CASSLGGGLGNEQFF. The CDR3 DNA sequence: TGTGCCAGCAGTTTAGGCGGGGGCCTTGGGAATGAGCAGTTCTTC.

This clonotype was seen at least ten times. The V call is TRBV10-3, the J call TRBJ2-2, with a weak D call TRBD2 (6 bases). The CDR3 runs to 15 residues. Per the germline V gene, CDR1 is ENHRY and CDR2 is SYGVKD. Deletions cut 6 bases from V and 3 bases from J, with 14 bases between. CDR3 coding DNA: TGTGCCATCAGAGAACCGGGACTCGACACCGGGGAGCTGTTTTTT. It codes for CAIREPGLDTGELFF.

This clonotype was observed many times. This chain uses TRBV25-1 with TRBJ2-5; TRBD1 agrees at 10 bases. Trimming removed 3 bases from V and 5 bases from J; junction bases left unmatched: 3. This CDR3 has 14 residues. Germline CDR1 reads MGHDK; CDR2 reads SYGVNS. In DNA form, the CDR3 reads TGTGCCAGCAGTGATGACAGGGGGCCGGAGACCCAGTACTTC. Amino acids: CASSDDRGPETQYF.

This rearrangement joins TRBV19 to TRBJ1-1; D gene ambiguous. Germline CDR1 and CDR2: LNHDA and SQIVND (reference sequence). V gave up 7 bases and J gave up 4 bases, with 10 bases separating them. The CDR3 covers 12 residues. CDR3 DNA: TGTGCCAGTACCACCCCCAGCACTGAAGCTTTCTTT. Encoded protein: CASTTPSTEAFF.

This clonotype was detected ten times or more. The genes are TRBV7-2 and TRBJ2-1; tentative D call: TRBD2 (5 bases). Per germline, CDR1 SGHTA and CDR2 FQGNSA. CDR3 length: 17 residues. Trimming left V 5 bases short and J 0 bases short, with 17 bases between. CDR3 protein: CASSTDRGPYSYNEQFF. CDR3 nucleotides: TGTGCCAGCAGCACCGATCGCGGGCCTTACTCCTACAATGAGCAGTTCTTC.

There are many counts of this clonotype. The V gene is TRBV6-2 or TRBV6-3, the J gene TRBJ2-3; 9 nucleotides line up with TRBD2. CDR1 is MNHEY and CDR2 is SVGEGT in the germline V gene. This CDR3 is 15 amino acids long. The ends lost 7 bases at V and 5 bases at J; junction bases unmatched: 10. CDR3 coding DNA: TGTGCCAGCATCGACAGGCCGCGGGGGGGAGATACGCAGTATTTT. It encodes CASIDRPRGGDTQYF.

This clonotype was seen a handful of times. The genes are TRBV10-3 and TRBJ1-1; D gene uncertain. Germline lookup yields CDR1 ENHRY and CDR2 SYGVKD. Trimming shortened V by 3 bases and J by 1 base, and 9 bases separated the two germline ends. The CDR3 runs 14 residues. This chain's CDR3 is CAISELGENTEAFF. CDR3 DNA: TGTGCCATCAGTGAACTTGGAGAGAACACTGAAGCTTTCTTT.

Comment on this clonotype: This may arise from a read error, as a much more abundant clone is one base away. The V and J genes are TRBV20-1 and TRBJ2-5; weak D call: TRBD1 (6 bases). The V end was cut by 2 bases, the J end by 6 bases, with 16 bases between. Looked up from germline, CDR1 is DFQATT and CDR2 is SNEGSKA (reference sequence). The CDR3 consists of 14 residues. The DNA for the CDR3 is TGCAGTGCTAGATTCCGCCCAGGGGCCAAGACCCAGTACTTC. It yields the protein CSARFRPGAKTQYF.

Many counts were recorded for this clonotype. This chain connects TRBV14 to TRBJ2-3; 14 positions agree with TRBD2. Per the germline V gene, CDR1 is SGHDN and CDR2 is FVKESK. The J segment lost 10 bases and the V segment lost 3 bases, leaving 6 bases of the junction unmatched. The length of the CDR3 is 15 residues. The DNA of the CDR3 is TGTGCCAGCAGCCAGCCGGGACTAGCGGGGGCGGCGCAGTATTTT. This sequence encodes CASSQPGLAGAAQYF.

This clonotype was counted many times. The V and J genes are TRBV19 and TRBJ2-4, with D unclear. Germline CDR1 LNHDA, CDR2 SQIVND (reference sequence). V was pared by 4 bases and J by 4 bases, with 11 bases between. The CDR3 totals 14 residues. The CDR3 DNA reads TGTGCCAGTAGTAACCCTGGCGATAAAAACATTCAGTACTTC. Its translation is CASSNPGDKNIQYF.

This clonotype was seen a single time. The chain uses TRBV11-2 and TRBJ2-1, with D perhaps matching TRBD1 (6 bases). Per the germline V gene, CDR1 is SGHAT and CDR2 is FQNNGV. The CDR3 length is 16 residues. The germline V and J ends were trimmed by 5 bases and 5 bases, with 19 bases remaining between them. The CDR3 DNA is TGTGCCAGCAGCCCCGGTGGCAGGGGATACGACAATGAGCAGTTCTTC. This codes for CASSPGGRGYDNEQFF.

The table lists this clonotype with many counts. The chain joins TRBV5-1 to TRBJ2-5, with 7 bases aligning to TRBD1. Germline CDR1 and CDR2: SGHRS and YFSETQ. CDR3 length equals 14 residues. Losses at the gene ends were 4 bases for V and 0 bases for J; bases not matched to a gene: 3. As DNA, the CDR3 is TGCGCCAGCAGCCCGGGACAGAACCAAGAGACCCAGTACTTC. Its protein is CASSPGQNQETQYF.

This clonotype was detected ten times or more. Here the CDR3 reads CASSRGNAYNEQFF. CDR3 in DNA: TGTGCCAGCAGCCGAGGGAACGCCTACAATGAGCAGTTCTTC. The chain recombines TRBV7-2 with TRBJ2-1, with D possibly matching TRBD2 (5 bases). V gave up 5 bases and J gave up 2 bases, with 10 bases separating them. Germline V gene data show CDR1 as SGHTA and CDR2 as FQGNSA. The CDR3 is 14 amino acids.

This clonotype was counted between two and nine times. CDR3 sequence: CASAPRTSGGPFTSYNEQFF. DNA for the CDR3: TGCGCCAGCGCTCCTCGGACTAGCGGGGGGCCATTTACCTCCTACAATGAGCAGTTCTTC. V and J are TRBV5-1 and TRBJ2-1; 14 positions match TRBD2. The CDR3 is 20 residues long. Losses at the gene ends were 7 bases for V and 0 bases for J; bases not matched to a gene: 15. CDR1 and CDR2 from the germline V gene are SGHRS and YFSETQ.

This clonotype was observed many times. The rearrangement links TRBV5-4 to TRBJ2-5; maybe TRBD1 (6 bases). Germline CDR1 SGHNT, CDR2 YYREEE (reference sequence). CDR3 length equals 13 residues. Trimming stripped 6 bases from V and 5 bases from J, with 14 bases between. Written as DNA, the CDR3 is TGTGCCAGCACCTCCAGGGGAATGGAGACCCAGTACTTC. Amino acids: CASTSRGMETQYF. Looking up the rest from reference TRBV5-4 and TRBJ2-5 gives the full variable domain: ETGVTQSPTHLIKTRGQQVTLRCSSQSGHNTVSWYQQALGQGPQFIFQYYREEENGRGNFPPRFSGLQFPNYSSELNVNALELDDSALYLCASTSRGMETQYFGPGTRLLVL.

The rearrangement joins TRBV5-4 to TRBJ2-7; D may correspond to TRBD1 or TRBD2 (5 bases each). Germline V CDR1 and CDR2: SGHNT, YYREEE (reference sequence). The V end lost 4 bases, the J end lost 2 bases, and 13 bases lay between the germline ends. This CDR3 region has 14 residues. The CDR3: CASSPGTVTYEQYF. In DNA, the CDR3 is TGTGCCAGCAGCCCCGGGACGGTAACCTACGAGCAGTACTTC.

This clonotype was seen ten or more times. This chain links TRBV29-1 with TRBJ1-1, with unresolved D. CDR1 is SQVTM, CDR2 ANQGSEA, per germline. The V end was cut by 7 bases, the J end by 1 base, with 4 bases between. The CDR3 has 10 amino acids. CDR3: CSGQNTEAFF. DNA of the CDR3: TGCAGCGGACAGAACACTGAAGCTTTCTTT.

CDR3 nucleotide sequence: TGCGCCAGCAGCTTGGAAGCGGGGGGAAGCACCGGGGAGCTGTTTTTT. This encodes CASSLEAGGSTGELFF. This chain joins TRBV5-1 and TRBJ2-2; TRBD2 matches at 9 bases. J was trimmed by 4 bases and V by 0 bases; bases with no gene match: 4. The CDR3 loop spans 16 amino acids. Germline CDR1 SGHRS, CDR2 YFSETQ. The full variable domain, in which reference TRBV5-1 and TRBJ2-2 provide the parts outside the CDR3, is KAGVTQTPRYLIKTRGQQVTLSCSPISGHRSVSWYQQTPGQGLQFLFEYFSETQRNKGNFPGRFSGRQFSNSRSEMNVSTLELGDSALYLCASSLEAGGSTGELFFGEGSRLTVL.

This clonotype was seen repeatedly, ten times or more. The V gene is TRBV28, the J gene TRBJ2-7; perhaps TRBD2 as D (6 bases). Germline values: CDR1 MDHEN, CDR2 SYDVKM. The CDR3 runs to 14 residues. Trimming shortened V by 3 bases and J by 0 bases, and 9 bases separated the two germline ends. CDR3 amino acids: CASSLGGVSYEQYV. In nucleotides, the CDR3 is TGTGCCAGCAGTTTGGGGGGAGTCTCCTACGAGCAGTACGTC.

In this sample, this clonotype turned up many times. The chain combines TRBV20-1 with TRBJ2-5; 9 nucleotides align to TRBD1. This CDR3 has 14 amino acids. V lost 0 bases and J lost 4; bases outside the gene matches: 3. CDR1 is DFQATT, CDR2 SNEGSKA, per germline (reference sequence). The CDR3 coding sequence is TGCAGTGCTAGAGATCCGGGACAGGGAGAGACCCAGTACTTC. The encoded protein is CSARDPGQGETQYF.

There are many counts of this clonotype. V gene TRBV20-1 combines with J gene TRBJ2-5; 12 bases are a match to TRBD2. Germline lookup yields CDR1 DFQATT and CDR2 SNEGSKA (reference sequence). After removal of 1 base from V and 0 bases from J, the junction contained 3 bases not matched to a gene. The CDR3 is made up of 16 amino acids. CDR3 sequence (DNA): TGCAGTGCTAGAGGGACTAGCGGGGCGTACCAAGAGACCCAGTACTTC. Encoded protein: CSARGTSGAYQETQYF.

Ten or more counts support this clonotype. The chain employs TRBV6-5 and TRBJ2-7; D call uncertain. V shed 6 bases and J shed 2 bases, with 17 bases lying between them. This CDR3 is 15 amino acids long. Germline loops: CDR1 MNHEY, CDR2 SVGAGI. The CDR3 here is CASSPQADHPYEQYV. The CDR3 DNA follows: TGTGCCAGCAGCCCTCAGGCCGATCACCCCTACGAGCAGTACGTC.

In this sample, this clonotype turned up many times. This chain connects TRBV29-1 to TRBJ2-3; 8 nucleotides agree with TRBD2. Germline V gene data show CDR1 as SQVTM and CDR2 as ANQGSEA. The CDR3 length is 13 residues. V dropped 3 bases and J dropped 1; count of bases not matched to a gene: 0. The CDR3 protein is CSVERGGTDTQYF. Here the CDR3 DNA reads TGCAGCGTTGAGCGGGGGGGCACAGATACGCAGTATTTT.

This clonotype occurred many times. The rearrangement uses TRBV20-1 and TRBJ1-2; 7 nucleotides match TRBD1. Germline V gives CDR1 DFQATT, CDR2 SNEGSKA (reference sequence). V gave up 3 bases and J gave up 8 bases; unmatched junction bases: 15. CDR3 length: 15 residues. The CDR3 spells CSASPGGSRGGGYTF. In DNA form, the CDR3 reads TGCAGTGCTAGCCCCGGAGGGAGCAGGGGGGGAGGCTACACCTTC.

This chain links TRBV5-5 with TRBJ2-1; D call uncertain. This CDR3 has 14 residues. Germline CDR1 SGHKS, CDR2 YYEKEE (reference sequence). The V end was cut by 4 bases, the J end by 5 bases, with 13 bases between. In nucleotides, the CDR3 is TGTGCCAGCAGCACCAGGCGGACGAACAATGAGCAGTTCTTC. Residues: CASSTRRTNNEQFF.

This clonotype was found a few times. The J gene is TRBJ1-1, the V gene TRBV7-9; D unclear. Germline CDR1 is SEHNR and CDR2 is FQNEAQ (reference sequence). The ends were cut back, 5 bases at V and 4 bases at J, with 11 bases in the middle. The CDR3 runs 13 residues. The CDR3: CASSPPGSTEAFF. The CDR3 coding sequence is TGTGCCAGCAGCCCCCCGGGGTCCACTGAAGCTTTCTTT. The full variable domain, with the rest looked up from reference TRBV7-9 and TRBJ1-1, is DTGVSQNPRHKITKRGQNVTFRCDPISEHNRLYWYRQTLGQGPEFLTYFQNEAQLEKSRLLSDRFSAERPKGSFSTLEIQRTEQGDSAMYLCASSPPGSTEAFFGQGTRLTVV.

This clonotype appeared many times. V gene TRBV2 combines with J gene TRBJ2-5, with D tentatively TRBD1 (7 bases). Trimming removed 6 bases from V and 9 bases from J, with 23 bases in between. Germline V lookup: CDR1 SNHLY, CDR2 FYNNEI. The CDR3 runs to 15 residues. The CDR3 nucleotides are TGTGCCAGCAGCCCCGTGACAGGGAGGTCCTCGGCCCAGTACTTC. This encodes CASSPVTGRSSAQYF.

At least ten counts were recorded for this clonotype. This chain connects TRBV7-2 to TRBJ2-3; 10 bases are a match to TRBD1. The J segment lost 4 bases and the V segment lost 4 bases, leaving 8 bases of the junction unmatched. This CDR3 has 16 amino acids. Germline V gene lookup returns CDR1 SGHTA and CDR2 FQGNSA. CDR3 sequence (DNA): TGTGCCAGCAGCTCTCGGACAGGGGGAAGGTCAGATACGCAGTATTTT. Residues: CASSSRTGGRSDTQYF.

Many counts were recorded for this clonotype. The CDR3 loop is CASSLRIYEQYF. CDR3 sequence (DNA): TGTGCCAGCAGCTTACGGATCTACGAGCAGTACTTC. The J gene is TRBJ2-7, the V gene TRBV7-9, with D unresolved. The CDR3 runs 12 residues. The V end lost 2 bases, the J end lost 3 bases, and 5 bases lay between the germline ends. Germline CDR1 is SEHNR and CDR2 is FQNEAQ (reference sequence).

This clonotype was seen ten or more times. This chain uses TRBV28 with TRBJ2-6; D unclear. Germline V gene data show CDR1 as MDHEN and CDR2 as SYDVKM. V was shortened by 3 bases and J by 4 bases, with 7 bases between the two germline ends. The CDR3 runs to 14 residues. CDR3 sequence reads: CASSFPRGANVLTF. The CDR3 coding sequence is TGTGCCAGCAGTTTCCCCCGGGGGGCCAACGTCCTGACTTTC. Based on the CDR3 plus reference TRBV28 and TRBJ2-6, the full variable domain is DVKVTQSSRYLVKRTGEKVFLECVQDMDHENMFWYRQDPGLGLRLIYFSYDVKMKEKGDIPEGYSVSREKKERFSLILESASTNQTSMYLCASSFPRGANVLTFGAGSRLTVL.